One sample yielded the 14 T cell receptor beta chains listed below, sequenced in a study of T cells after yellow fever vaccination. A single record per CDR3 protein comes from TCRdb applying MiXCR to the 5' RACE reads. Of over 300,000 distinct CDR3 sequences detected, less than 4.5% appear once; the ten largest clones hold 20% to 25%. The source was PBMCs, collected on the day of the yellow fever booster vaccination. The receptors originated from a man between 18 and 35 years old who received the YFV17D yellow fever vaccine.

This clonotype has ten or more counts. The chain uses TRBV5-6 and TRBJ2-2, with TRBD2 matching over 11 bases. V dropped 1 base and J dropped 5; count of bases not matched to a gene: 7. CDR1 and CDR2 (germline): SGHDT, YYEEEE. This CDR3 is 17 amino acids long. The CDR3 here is CASSLLLAGGRTGELFF. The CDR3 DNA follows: TGTGCCAGCAGCTTGCTCCTAGCGGGGGGCAGGACCGGGGAGCTGTTTTTT.

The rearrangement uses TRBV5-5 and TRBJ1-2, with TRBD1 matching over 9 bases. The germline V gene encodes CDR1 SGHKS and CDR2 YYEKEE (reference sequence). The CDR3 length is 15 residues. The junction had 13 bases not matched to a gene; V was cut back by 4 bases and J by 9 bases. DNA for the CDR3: TGTGCCAGCAGCCTAACGTATACTGGACAGGGGCGCTACACCTTC. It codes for CASSLTYTGQGRYTF.

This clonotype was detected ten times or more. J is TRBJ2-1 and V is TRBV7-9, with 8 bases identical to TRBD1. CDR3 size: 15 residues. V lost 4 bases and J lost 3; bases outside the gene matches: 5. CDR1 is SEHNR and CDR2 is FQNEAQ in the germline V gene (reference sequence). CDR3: CASSSSGGLYNEQFF. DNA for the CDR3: TGTGCCAGCAGCTCCTCAGGGGGCCTCTACAATGAGCAGTTCTTC.

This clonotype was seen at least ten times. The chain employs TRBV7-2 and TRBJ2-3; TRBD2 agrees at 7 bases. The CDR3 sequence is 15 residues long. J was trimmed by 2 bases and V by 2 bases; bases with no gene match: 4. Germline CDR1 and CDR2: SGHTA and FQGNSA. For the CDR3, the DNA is TGTGCCAGCAGCTTACAAAGCGGGGCCACAGATACGCAGTATTTT. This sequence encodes CASSLQSGATDTQYF.

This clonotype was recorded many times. As DNA, the CDR3 is TGCGCCAGCAGCTTAGAAGGGAGTGCCGGGGAGCTGTTTTTT. Translation: CASSLEGSAGELFF. The chain joins TRBV5-1 to TRBJ2-2; TRBD2 is a possible D gene (5 bases). Per germline, CDR1 SGHRS and CDR2 YFSETQ. Trimming stripped 2 bases from V and 6 bases from J, with 11 bases between. The CDR3 extends over 14 amino acids.

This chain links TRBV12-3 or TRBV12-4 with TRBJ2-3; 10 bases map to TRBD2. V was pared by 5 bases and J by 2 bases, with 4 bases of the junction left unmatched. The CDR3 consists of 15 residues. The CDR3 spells CASSVSGGDTDTQYF. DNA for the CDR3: TGTGCCAGCAGTGTAAGCGGGGGGGACACAGATACGCAGTATTTT.

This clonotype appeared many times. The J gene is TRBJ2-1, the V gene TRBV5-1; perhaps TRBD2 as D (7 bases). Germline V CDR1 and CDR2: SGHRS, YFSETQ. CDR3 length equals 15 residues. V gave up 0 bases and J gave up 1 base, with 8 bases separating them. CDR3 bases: TGCGCCAGCAGCTTGGAGGGGGGGTCCTACAATGAGCAGTTCTTC. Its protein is CASSLEGGSYNEQFF.

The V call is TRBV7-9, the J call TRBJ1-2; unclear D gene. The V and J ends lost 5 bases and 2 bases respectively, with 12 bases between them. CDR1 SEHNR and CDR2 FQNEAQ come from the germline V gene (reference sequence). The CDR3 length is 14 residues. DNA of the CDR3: TGTGCCAGCAGCAAGGTTCAACCGAACTATGGCTACACCTTC. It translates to CASSKVQPNYGYTF.

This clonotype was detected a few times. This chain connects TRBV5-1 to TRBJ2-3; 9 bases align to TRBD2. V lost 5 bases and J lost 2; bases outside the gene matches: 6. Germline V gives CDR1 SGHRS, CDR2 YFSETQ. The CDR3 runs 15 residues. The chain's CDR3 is CASRFAGGDTDTQYF. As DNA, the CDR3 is TGCGCCAGCAGGTTCGCGGGGGGGGACACAGATACGCAGTATTTT.

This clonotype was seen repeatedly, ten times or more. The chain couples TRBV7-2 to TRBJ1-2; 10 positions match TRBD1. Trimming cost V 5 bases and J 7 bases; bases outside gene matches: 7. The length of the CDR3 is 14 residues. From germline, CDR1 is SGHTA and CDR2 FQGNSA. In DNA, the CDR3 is TGTGCCAGCAGCCGAAGGGGACAGGGGACTGGCTACACCTTC. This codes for CASSRRGQGTGYTF.

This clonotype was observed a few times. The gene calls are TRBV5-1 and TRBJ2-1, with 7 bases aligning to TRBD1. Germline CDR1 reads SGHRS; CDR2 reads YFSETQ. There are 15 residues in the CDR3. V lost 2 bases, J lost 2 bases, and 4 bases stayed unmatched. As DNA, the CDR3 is TGCGCCAGCAGCTTCGAAGGGGGCACCTACAATGAGCAGTTCTTC. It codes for CASSFEGGTYNEQFF.

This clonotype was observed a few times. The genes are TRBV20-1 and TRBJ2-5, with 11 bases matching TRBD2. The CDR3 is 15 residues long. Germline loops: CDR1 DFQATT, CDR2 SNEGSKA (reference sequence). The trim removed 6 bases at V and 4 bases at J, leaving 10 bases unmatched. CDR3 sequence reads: CSATPLAGGGETQYF. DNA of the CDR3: TGCAGTGCCACCCCTCTAGCGGGGGGAGGAGAGACCCAGTACTTC.

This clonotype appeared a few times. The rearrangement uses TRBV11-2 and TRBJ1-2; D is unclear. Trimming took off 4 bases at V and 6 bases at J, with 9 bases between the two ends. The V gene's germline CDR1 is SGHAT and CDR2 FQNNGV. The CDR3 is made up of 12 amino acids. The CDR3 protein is CASSSSTHGYTF. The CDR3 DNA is TGTGCCAGCAGCTCCTCTACCCATGGCTACACCTTC.

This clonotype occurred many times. This CDR3 reads CASSPTSGGALEQFF. CDR3 DNA: TGTGCCAGCAGCCCCACTAGCGGGGGGGCCCTTGAGCAGTTCTTC. The chain carries TRBV4-2 and TRBJ2-1, with 13 bases fitting TRBD2. V lost 4 bases and J lost 9; bases outside the gene matches: 6. The CDR3 is 15 residues long. The germline V gene has CDR1 LGHNA and CDR2 YNFKEQ.